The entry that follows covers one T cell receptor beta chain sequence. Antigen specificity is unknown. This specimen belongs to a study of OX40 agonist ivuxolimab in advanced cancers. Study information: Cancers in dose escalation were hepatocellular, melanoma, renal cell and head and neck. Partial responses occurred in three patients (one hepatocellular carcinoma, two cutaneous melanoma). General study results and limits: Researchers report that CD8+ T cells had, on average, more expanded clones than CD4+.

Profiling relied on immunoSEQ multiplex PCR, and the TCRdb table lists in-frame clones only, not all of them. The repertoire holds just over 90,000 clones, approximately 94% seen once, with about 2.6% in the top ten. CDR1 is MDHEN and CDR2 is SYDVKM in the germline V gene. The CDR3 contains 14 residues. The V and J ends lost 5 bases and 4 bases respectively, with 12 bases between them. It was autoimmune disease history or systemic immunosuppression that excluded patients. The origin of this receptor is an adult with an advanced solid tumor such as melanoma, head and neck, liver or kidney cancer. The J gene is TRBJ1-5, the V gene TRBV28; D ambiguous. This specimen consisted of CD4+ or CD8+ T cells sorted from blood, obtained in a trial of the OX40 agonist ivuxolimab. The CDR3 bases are TGTGCCAGCAGTCCCTTAGCGGGGAATCAGCCCCAGCATTTT. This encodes CASSPLAGNQPQHF.